The 8 T cell receptor beta chains in this list originate from one sample, sequenced in a study of cytomegalovirus exposure and HLA in healthy donors. 13 Jbeta primers and 60 Vbeta primers were used for the PCR. Produced via immunoSEQ multiplex PCR; TCRdb's table is partial and in-frame only. Among about 160,000 clones, around 83% were seen once, and the ten largest hold around 2.1%. Sequencing input: PBMCs. Receptors were obtained from a man in his late teens or twenties in good health and CMV-seropositive.

The J gene is TRBJ1-2, the V gene TRBV19, with 7 bases that match TRBD1. Germline CDR1 and CDR2: LNHDA and SQIVND (reference sequence). The CDR3 runs to 14 residues. V lost 11 bases, J lost 1 base, and 10 bases stayed unmatched. The CDR3 loop reads CAARRQGYNYGYTF. The CDR3 bases are TGTGCCGCCCGGCGACAGGGCTATAACTATGGCTACACCTTC.

This clone was seen once. The chain uses TRBV7-3 and TRBJ2-3; 11 bases line up with TRBD2. The germline V gene has CDR1 SGHTA and CDR2 FQGTGA. The CDR3 is made up of 14 amino acids. V shed 5 bases and J 5 bases; nucleotides not matched to a gene: 3. CDR3 nucleotides: TGTGCCAGCAGCCAAACTAGCGGGGGAGATACGCAGTATTTT. Protein product: CASSQTSGGDTQYF.

The chain has TRBV4-2 and TRBJ1-1, with D uncertain. V lost 1 base and J lost 4, with 4 bases in between. Per the germline V gene, CDR1 is LGHNA and CDR2 is YNFKEQ. The CDR3 extends over 12 amino acids. CDR3 coding DNA: TGTGCCAGCAGCCAAGTCAGCACTGAAGCTTTCTTT. Its translation: CASSQVSTEAFF.

The gene calls are TRBV6-1 and TRBJ1-1; no clear D. CDR1 MNHNS and CDR2 SASEGT come from the germline V gene. Trimming took 4 bases from V and 1 from J, leaving 10 bases between them. This CDR3 has 14 residues. Here the CDR3 DNA reads TGTGCCAGCAGTGTTGGCCTGCAGAACACTGAAGCTTTCTTT. Amino acids: CASSVGLQNTEAFF.

This sequence joins TRBV6-1 and TRBJ2-5, with TRBD2 identical over 12 bases. The germline CDR1 and CDR2 sequences are MNHNS and SASEGT. The CDR3 extends over 16 amino acids. J gave up 5 bases and V 4 bases, and 8 bases lay outside the gene matches. The CDR3 here is CASSGQLAGGGETQYF. In DNA, the CDR3 is TGTGCCAGCAGTGGGCAACTAGCGGGGGGCGGGGAGACCCAGTACTTC.

This sequence joins TRBV4-3 and TRBJ1-3; 9 bases match TRBD1. The germline V gene has CDR1 LGHNA and CDR2 YSLEER. The CDR3 contains 15 residues. The V gene end was trimmed by 0 bases and the J gene end by 3 bases; junction bases not matched to a gene: 0. The CDR3 sequence is CASSQEDRGGNTIYF. For the CDR3, the DNA is TGCGCCAGCAGCCAAGAGGACAGGGGTGGAAACACCATATATTTT.

The chain has TRBV7-9 and TRBJ1-5; TRBD1 agrees at 10 bases. This CDR3 is 17 amino acids long. The germline CDR1 and CDR2 sequences are SEHNR and FQNEAQ (reference sequence). Losses at the gene ends were 1 base for V and 4 bases for J; bases not matched to a gene: 7. The chain's CDR3 is CASSLGGTGVGNQPQHF. The CDR3 region has the DNA TGTGCCAGCAGCTTAGGCGGGACAGGGGTTGGGAATCAGCCCCAGCATTTT. The complete variable domain, with remaining parts taken from reference TRBV7-9 and TRBJ1-5, reads DTGVSQNPRHKITKRGQNVTFRCDPISEHNRLYWYRQTLGQGPEFLTYFQNEAQLEKSRLLSDRFSAERPKGSFSTLEIQRTEQGDSAMYLCASSLGGTGVGNQPQHFGDGTRLSIL.

The gene calls are TRBV4-3 and TRBJ2-1; 9 bases are shared with TRBD1. J lost 0 bases, V lost 0 bases, and 3 bases had no gene match. The CDR3 extends over 17 amino acids. Germline loops: CDR1 LGHNA, CDR2 YSLEER. CDR3 loop: CASSQEGQGSSYNEQFF. The CDR3 coding sequence is TGCGCCAGCAGCCAAGAGGGACAGGGTAGCTCCTACAATGAGCAGTTCTTC.